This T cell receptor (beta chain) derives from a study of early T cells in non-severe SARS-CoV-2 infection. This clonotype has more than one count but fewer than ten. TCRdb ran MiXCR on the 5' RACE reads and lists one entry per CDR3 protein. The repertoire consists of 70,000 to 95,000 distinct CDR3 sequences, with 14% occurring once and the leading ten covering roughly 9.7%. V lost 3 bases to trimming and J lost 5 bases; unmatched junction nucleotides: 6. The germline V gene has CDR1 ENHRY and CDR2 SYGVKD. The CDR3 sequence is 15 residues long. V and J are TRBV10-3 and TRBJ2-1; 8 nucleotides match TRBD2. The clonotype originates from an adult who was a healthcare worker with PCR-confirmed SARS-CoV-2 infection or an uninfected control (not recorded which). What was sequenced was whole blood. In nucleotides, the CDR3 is TGTGCCATCAGTGATCTAACGGGGGGGAACAATGAGCAGTTCTTC. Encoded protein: CAISDLTGGNNEQFF.